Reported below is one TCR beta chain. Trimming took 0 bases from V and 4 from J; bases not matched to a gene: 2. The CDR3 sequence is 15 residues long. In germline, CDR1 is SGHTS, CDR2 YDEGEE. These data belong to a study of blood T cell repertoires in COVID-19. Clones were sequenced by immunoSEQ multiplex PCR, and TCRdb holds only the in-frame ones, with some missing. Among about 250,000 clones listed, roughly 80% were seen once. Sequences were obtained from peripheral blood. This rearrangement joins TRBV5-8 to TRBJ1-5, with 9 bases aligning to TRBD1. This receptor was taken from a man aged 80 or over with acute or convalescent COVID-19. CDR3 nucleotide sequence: TGTGCCAGCAGCTTGGGGGACAGGGTGAATCAGCCCCAGCATTTT. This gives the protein CASSLGDRVNQPQHF.